The 9 T cell receptor beta chains presented below share a single source sample, sequenced in a study of technical replicates of blood from a handful of donors. Sequenced by immunoSEQ multiplex PCR; TCRdb stores in-frame clones only, minus some. The sample has some 76,000 clones; approximately 98% are singletons. Sample: T cells isolated from PBMCs. The receptors here all came from a human donor in good health.

The chain links TRBV6-5 to TRBJ1-5, with D possibly being TRBD1 (5 bases). The germline V gene encodes CDR1 MNHEY and CDR2 SVGAGI. The V gene lost 6 bases and the J gene lost 6 bases, with 15 bases spanning the gap. This CDR3 is 14 amino acids long. This chain's CDR3 is CASRRQGLGQPQHF. CDR3 coding DNA: TGTGCCAGCAGACGGCAGGGTCTGGGTCAGCCCCAGCATTTT.

For the CDR3, the DNA is TGTGCCATAGAGCGGGGCAAGGGTTTTAGCACAGATACGCAGTATTTT. It specifies CAIERGKGFSTDTQYF. The V and J genes are TRBV19 and TRBJ2-3, with TRBD2 identical over 7 bases. This CDR3 is built from 16 residues. Germline assignment: CDR1 LNHDA and CDR2 SQIVND (reference sequence). Trimming took 10 bases from V and 0 from J; bases not matched to a gene: 13. Full variable domain (outside the CDR3, taken from reference TRBV19 and TRBJ2-3): DGGITQSPKYLFRKEGQNVTLSCEQNLNHDAMYWYRQDPGQGLRLIYYSQIVNDFQKGDIAEGYSVSREKKESFPLTVTSAQKNPTAFYLCAIERGKGFSTDTQYFGPGTRLTVL.

This chain connects TRBV5-5 to TRBJ1-1; D is possibly TRBD1 (5 bases). CDR1 SGHKS and CDR2 YYEKEE come from the germline V gene (reference sequence). Trimming cost V 0 bases and J 10 bases, with 13 bases left between them. The CDR3 loop spans 13 amino acids. The CDR3 DNA follows: TGTGCCAGCAGCTTGGGCGGAGTGGGGGGAGCTTTCTTT. This gives the protein CASSLGGVGGAFF.

This sequence joins TRBV6-5 and TRBJ1-3, with D maybe TRBD1 (5 bases). The V and J ends lost 2 bases and 2 bases respectively, with 7 bases between them. Germline V CDR1 and CDR2: MNHEY, SVGAGI. CDR3 length: 14 amino acids. The CDR3 bases are TGTGCCAGCAGTTACCAAGGGGCTGGAAACACCATATATTTT. This encodes CASSYQGAGNTIYF.

The chain combines TRBV6-1 with TRBJ2-7, with D possibly TRBD2 on 6 matching bases. Trimming left V 6 bases short and J 1 base short, with 13 bases between. Germline lookup yields CDR1 MNHNS and CDR2 SASEGT. The CDR3 consists of 14 residues. The CDR3 is CASRLGGPSYEQYF. As DNA, the CDR3 is TGTGCCAGCAGACTGGGAGGCCCGTCCTACGAGCAGTACTTC.

V usage is TRBV29-1 and J usage is TRBJ2-3; D may be TRBD1 (6 bases). V was shortened by 4 bases and J by 4 bases, with 6 bases between the two germline ends. Looked up from germline, CDR1 is SQVTM and CDR2 is ANQGSEA. CDR3 size: 11 residues. CDR3 in DNA: TGCAGCGTTGGGGGGCCAGATACGCAGTATTTT. Protein product: CSVGGPDTQYF.

The genes are TRBV28 and TRBJ2-7; possible D gene TRBD1, 5 bases. CDR3 length equals 13 residues. From germline, CDR1 is MDHEN and CDR2 SYDVKM. Trimming shortened V by 6 bases and J by 0 bases, and 9 bases separated the two germline ends. CDR3 residues: CASRYRSSYEQYF. In DNA, the CDR3 is TGTGCCAGCAGGTACAGGAGCTCCTACGAGCAGTACTTC. The entire variable domain, with the rest obtained from reference TRBV28 and TRBJ2-7, is as follows: DVKVTQSSRYLVKRTGEKVFLECVQDMDHENMFWYRQDPGLGLRLIYFSYDVKMKEKGDIPEGYSVSREKKERFSLILESASTNQTSMYLCASRYRSSYEQYFGPGTRLTVT.

This rearrangement joins TRBV27 to TRBJ2-1; 7 bases align to TRBD2. V dropped 3 bases and J dropped 2; count of bases not matched to a gene: 4. The CDR3 is 15 amino acids. Germline CDR1 and CDR2: MNHEY and SMNVEV (reference sequence). The CDR3 sequence is CASSLRESPYNEQFF. The DNA of the CDR3 is TGTGCCAGCAGTTTGCGGGAGAGCCCCTACAATGAGCAGTTCTTC.

V gene TRBV19 combines with J gene TRBJ2-7, with D hard to call. The V and J ends lost 7 bases and 0 bases respectively, with 16 bases between them. From germline, CDR1 is LNHDA and CDR2 SQIVND (reference sequence). The CDR3 extends over 15 amino acids. CDR3 DNA: TGTGCCAGTACCCCCTACCTCGGTTCCTCCTACGAGCAGTACTTC. Protein sequence: CASTPYLGSSYEQYF.